Below, 2 T cell receptor beta chains from the same sample are listed, as sequenced in a study of blood T cell repertoires in COVID-19. The repertoire was sequenced with immunoSEQ multiplex PCR; TCRdb's copy has only in-frame clones and lacks some. The sample lists 200,000 to 250,000 clones, 88% occurring once. Material: PBMCs or T cells enriched from blood (not recorded which). The receptors come from a woman between 25 and 40 years old who had been exposed to COVID-19.

This clone has only one observation. The rearrangement joins TRBV6-5 to TRBJ2-5, with D possibly TRBD2 on 6 matching bases. Between the trimmed V and J ends, which lost 0 bases and 7 bases, there was a span of 15 bases. Germline CDR1 reads MNHEY; CDR2 reads SVGAGI. The CDR3 totals 15 residues. Here the CDR3 DNA reads TGTGCCAGCAGTTACTCGTCCCCCGCCGGGGGGACCCAGTACTTC. Amino acids: CASSYSSPAGGTQYF.

The chain has TRBV23-1 and TRBJ1-2; TRBD1 is a possible D gene (6 bases). TRBV23-1 carries the ORF label, with uncertain function. Trimming pared 2 bases from V and 7 bases from J, leaving 20 bases between. The CDR3 is 16 amino acids. The DNA for the CDR3 is TGCGCCAGCAGTCAAGGAGGCCGGGCAGGGGATTCTGGCTACACCTTC. The encoded protein is CASSQGGRAGDSGYTF.